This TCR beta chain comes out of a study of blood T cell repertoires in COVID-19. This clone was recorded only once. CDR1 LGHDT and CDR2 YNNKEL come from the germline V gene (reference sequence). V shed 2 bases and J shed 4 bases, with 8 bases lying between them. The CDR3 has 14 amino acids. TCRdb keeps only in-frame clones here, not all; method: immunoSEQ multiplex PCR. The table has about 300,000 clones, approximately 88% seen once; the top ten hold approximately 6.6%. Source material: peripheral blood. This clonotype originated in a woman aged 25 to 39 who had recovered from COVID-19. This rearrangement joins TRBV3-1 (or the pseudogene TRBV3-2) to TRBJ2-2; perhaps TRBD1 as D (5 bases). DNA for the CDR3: TGTGCCAGCAGCCAACCAGGGCGCACCGGGGAGCTGTTTTTT. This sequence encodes CASSQPGRTGELFF.